This T cell receptor beta chain came from a study of human T cells and chemical hapten exposure. Across the study: Per-sample TCR yield variation was attributed mainly to small pooled library volume differences. The study, taken as a whole, reports: Unchanged with DPC sensitization were TCRs above 1 in 1000 frequency.

It was unfractionated whole blood from which total RNA was extracted. In this sample, this clonotype turned up many times. Its antigen is still unknown. CDR3 length: 14 amino acids. V gave up 2 bases and J gave up 5 bases, with 12 bases separating them. CDR1 SEHNR and CDR2 FQNEAQ come from the germline V gene (reference sequence). Separate cDNA molecules received unique molecular identifiers, which the library attached to them. Original data processing: Just over 95,000 TCRs per sample was the median, with a range of 23,224 to 690,600. TCRdb itself ran the 5' RACE reads through MiXCR, one entry per CDR3 protein. These V and J calls derive from TCRdb rather than the authors' analysis. The top ten hold over 1.3% of the sample, which has approximately 140,000 distinct CDR3 sequences, around 4.4% seen once.

The rearrangement links TRBV7-9 to TRBJ2-5; D unresolved. This receptor was obtained from a female donor in good health. This CDR3 is CASSLWSVVETQYF. CDR3 in DNA: TGTGCCAGCAGCTTATGGAGCGTCGTGGAGACCCAGTACTTC.